Listed below are T cell receptor beta chains from one sample, sequenced in a study of blood T cell repertoires in COVID-19. The repertoire was sequenced with immunoSEQ multiplex PCR; TCRdb's copy has only in-frame clones and lacks some. In the table there are about 49,000 clones, 80% to 85% of which are singletons. Material for sequencing was peripheral blood. These receptor sequences come from a woman over 75 with COVID-19, enrolled during active disease. Each CDR3 is given with its conserved first and last residue.

V gene	J gene	CDR3 protein
TRBV6-5	TRBJ2-6	CASIRGHSGANVLTF
TRBV25-1	TRBJ2-7	CASSGRQGALTSQYF
TRBV5-1	TRBJ2-5	CASSDSGSGQETQYF
TRBV29-1	TRBJ1-2	CSVSGTAYTF
TRBV9	TRBJ1-1	CASSVGGQGEAFF
TRBV29-1	TRBJ2-2	CSVPSGTFTGELFF
TRBV27	TRBJ2-3	CPPGRITDTQYF
TRBV7-3	TRBJ2-3	CASSYTSGPSTDTQYF
TRBV27	TRBJ2-1	CASSSGLAGYNEQFF
TRBV4-1	TRBJ1-4	CASSQEGYRGQMNEKLFF
TRBV6-5	TRBJ1-4	CASSRDRGNEKLFF
TRBV5-4	TRBJ1-6	CASSLEGIPYNSPLHF
TRBV10-2	TRBJ1-5	CASSESRNQPQHF
TRBV21-1	TRBJ2-2	CASTTSGNRVNTGELFF
TRBV7-2	TRBJ2-2	CASSPRGKYTGELFF
TRBV7-8	TRBJ2-7	CASSWGGPYYEQYF
TRBV5-1	TRBJ1-1	CASSLNGVSGNTEAFF
TRBV7-8	TRBJ2-7	CASSNPREQYF
TRBV6-5	TRBJ1-3	CASSFLAGAGNTIYF
TRBV7-9	TRBJ2-7	CASSPSGITYEQYF
TRBV4-1	TRBJ2-7	CASSLGGAGSYEQYF
TRBV7-9	TRBJ1-4	CASSLTQAEKLFF
TRBV5-1	TRBJ1-1	CASSWGDGDTEAFF
TRBV9	TRBJ2-2	CASSVGLDTGELFF
TRBV4-1	TRBJ2-7	CASSQTDGRYEQYF
TRBV29-1	TRBJ2-7	CSVEARGQYF
TRBV5-4	TRBJ1-1	CASSLGTGLLNTEAFF
TRBV6-7	TRBJ1-2	CGRGNYGYTF
TRBV9	TRBJ2-1	CASSAPRVGVSYNEQFF
TRBV7-3	TRBJ2-7	CASSSPGGEQYF
TRBV5-1	TRBJ1-5	CASSLEGGQPQHF
TRBV7-9	TRBJ1-2	CASTTGAYGYTF
TRBV10-1	TRBJ2-7	CASNSGQGYEQYF
TRBV7-8	TRBJ2-7	CASSSRSGGQGEQYF
TRBV5-1	TRBJ1-4	CASSPREGSEKLFF
TRBV18	TRBJ2-1	CASSQIAGGANEQFF
TRBV14	TRBJ2-3	CASSPLAGVSTQYF
TRBV2	TRBJ1-6	CASSRDSDSPLHF
TRBV18	TRBJ1-1	CASSLPTANTEAFF
TRBV24-1	TRBJ2-7	CASIDYPRDEQYF
TRBV5-8	TRBJ1-2	CASNTDRGFSGYTF
TRBV6-5	TRBJ2-7	CASSNFGTGGYEQYF
TRBV5-1	TRBJ2-1	CASSAQTSGHGNEQFF
TRBV7-3	TRBJ2-1	CASSLTSGSLSEQFF
TRBV7-8	TRBJ1-6	CASSLLGSYNSPLHF
TRBV28	TRBJ1-4	CASSLAGANEKLFF
TRBV3-1/TRBV3-2	TRBJ2-2	CASLDRGINTGELFF
TRBV13	TRBJ2-7	CASSRTSGGYYEQYF
TRBV5-1	TRBJ2-7	CASSLRDTLYEQYF